This passage covers 13 T cell receptor beta chains from one sample sequenced in a study of CD4 T cells in relation to SARS-CoV-2 and coronaviruses. Some clones are missing from TCRdb's copy, which holds only in-frame ones; the method was immunoSEQ multiplex PCR. The sample carries 25,000 to 30,000 clones, 76% recorded once. CD4+ T cells from unexposed donors were obtained before the COVID-19 pandemic (2011-2018). Isolation of CD4+ T cells took place after approximately 10 days in culture. No antigen has been assigned to these receptors. Material for sequencing was CD4+ T cells from PBMCs, cultured in vitro. The source is a human donor in good health.

CDR3 sequence (DNA): TGTGCCAGCAGTTACACGGCAGACAGGGCTGATTCACCCCTCCACTTT. This codes for CASSYTADRADSPLHF. V and J are TRBV6-6 and TRBJ1-6; 7 bases map to TRBD1. The CDR3 totals 16 residues. CDR1 is MNHNY, CDR2 SVGAGI, per germline (reference sequence). V lost 2 bases, J lost 8 bases, and 9 bases stayed unmatched.

The chain employs TRBV18 and TRBJ2-7, with 8 bases aligning to TRBD2. The CDR3 is made up of 14 amino acids. Germline-derived CDR1 and CDR2 are KGHSH and LQKENI. J gave up 3 bases and V 2 bases, and 3 bases lay outside the gene matches. The CDR3 here is CASSPSGGLYEQYF. CDR3 DNA sequence: TGTGCCAGCTCACCATCGGGGGGGCTCTACGAGCAGTACTTC.

V usage is TRBV7-9 and J usage is TRBJ2-1, with TRBD2 matching over 7 bases. V trimming: 3 bases; J trimming: 8 bases; junction bases outside the gene matches: 7. Germline V gene lookup returns CDR1 SEHNR and CDR2 FQNEAQ (reference sequence). The CDR3 contains 14 residues. CDR3 region: CASSFTGGGDEQFF. As DNA, the CDR3 is TGTGCCAGCAGCTTTACAGGCGGGGGTGATGAGCAGTTCTTC.

This clone was detected a few times. This chain joins TRBV5-1 and TRBJ2-7; D uncertain. Per germline, CDR1 SGHRS and CDR2 YFSETQ. Trimming left V 0 bases short and J 3 bases short, with 10 bases between. The CDR3 consists of 14 residues. In nucleotides, the CDR3 is TGCGCCAGCAGCTTGGATAGGAGCCTCTACGAGCAGTACTTC. It is translated as CASSLDRSLYEQYF.

The CDR3, as DNA: TGCAGCGTTGAAGAGGGGCCGCAGAACACTGAAGCTTTCTTT. Its translation is CSVEEGPQNTEAFF. The chain uses TRBV29-1 and TRBJ1-1; D may be TRBD1 (5 bases). The germline V and J ends were trimmed by 0 bases and 1 base, with 9 bases remaining between them. Germline-derived CDR1 and CDR2 are SQVTM and ANQGSEA. CDR3 length: 14 amino acids.

The CDR3 sequence: CASSPDRGGRAEKLFF. CDR3 sequence (DNA): TGTGCCAGCAGCCCCGACCGGGGAGGGAGGGCTGAAAAACTGTTTTTT. V is TRBV5-6 and J is TRBJ1-4; D not certain. The CDR3 consists of 16 residues. Germline loops: CDR1 SGHDT, CDR2 YYEEEE. V gave up 4 bases and J gave up 7 bases, with 20 bases separating them.

This clone was picked up a small number of times. This chain links TRBV5-6 with TRBJ1-3; D gene unclear. CDR1 SGHDT and CDR2 YYEEEE come from the germline V gene. With 6 bases removed from V and 0 bases from J, the gap between germline ends came to 1 base. The CDR3 contains 11 residues. CDR3 protein: CASNSGNTIYF. The CDR3 DNA sequence: TGTGCCAGCAACTCTGGAAACACCATATATTTT.

This chain links TRBV7-9 with TRBJ1-1; unclear D gene. With 7 bases removed from V and 0 bases from J, the gap between germline ends came to 12 bases. The CDR3 is 14 residues long. The V gene's germline CDR1 is SEHNR and CDR2 FQNEAQ (reference sequence). The DNA for the CDR3 is TGTGCCAGCAACGAGTGGGAGATGAACACTGAAGCTTTCTTT. It specifies CASNEWEMNTEAFF.

This chain uses TRBV7-9 with TRBJ2-7; 8 bases align to TRBD1. The CDR3 covers 17 residues. V was clipped by 2 bases and J by 2 bases; unmatched bases: 11. The V gene's germline CDR1 is SEHNR and CDR2 FQNEAQ (reference sequence). CDR3 DNA sequence: TGTGCCAGCAGCTTAATTCAAGGGTGGACAGGGACCTACGAGCAGTACTTC. Its translation: CASSLIQGWTGTYEQYF.

Comments on this clone: The germline gene is not matched at one end of the junction; a read error may be the cause. The J gene is TRBJ2-4, the V gene TRBV7-7, with TRBD1 matching over 9 bases. CDR1 and CDR2 from the germline V gene are SSHAT and FNYEAQ (reference sequence). There are 13 residues in the CDR3. CDR3 DNA sequence: TGTGCTAGCAGCACGGGACAGGGAAACATTCAGTACTTC. It encodes CASSTGQGNIQYF.

The chain employs TRBV2 and TRBJ1-2, with D unresolved. V dropped 5 bases and J dropped 0 bases, with 13 bases sitting between them. The CDR3 contains 15 residues. The germline V gene has CDR1 SNHLY and CDR2 FYNNEI. The CDR3 loop is CASSFSQESNYGYTF. CDR3 sequence (DNA): TGTGCCAGCAGTTTCTCGCAGGAGTCTAACTATGGCTACACCTTC.

The chain recombines TRBV6-5 with TRBJ2-7; D not certain. V was clipped by 6 bases and J by 6 bases, with 9 bases between them. This CDR3 region has 11 residues. Germline CDR1 MNHEY, CDR2 SVGAGI. The CDR3 DNA is TGTGCCAGCAGCAAGTTTGGCGAGCAGTACTTC. Protein product: CASSKFGEQYF.

V gene TRBV5-6 combines with J gene TRBJ2-5; the D gene is possibly TRBD2 (6 bases). The CDR3 totals 16 residues. Deletions cut 0 bases from V and 0 bases from J, with 12 bases between. The V gene's germline CDR1 is SGHDT and CDR2 YYEEEE. CDR3 sequence (DNA): TGTGCCAGCAGCTTGGGGCAGACTAGTTACCAAGAGACCCAGTACTTC. Translation: CASSLGQTSYQETQYF.